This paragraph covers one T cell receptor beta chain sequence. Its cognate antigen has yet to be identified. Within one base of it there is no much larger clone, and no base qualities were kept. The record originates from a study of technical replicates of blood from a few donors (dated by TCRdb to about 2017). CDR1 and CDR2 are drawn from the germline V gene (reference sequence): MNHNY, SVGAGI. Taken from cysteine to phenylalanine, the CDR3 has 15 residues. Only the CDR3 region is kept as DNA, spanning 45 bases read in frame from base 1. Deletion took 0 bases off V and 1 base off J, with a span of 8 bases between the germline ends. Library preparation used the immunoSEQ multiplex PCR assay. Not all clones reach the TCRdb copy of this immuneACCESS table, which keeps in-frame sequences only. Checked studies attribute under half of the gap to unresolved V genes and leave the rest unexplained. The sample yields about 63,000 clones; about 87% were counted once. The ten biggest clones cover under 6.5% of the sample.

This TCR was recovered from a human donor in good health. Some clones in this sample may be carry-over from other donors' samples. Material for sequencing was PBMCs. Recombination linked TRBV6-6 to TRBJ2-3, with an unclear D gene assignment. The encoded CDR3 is CASSYSTPRTDTQYF. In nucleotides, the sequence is TGTGCCAGCAGTTACTCGACTCCCCGCACAGATACGCAGTATTTT.